This T cell receptor beta chain was documented in a study of cytomegalovirus exposure and HLA in healthy donors. Study information: Some 80 million unique TCR sequences came from HLA-typed donors in an early release. Most donors, approximately 82% of 398 genotyped, fell in the Caucasian-associated ancestry cluster. Study observations and caveats: It was taken for granted in presence/absence analyses that sequencing depth across donors was roughly uniform. In a later analysis, V- and J-gene trimming of beta chains associated with a DCLRE1C missense variant, replicated independently.

Concerning this clone itself: Its antigen is unidentified.

This PCR relied on a set of 60 Vbeta primers and 13 Jbeta primers. The repertoire was sequenced with immunoSEQ multiplex PCR; TCRdb's copy has only in-frame clones and lacks some. The repertoire has 170,000 or so clones, roughly 79% of them found once; the top ten carry roughly 3%. Trimming cost V 4 bases and J 5 bases; bases outside gene matches: 4. This CDR3 has 14 residues. Germline V gene lookup returns CDR1 SGHRS and CDR2 YFSETQ. This TCR was sampled from a woman in her fifties or sixties in good health and CMV-seropositive. J is TRBJ1-4 and V is TRBV5-1, with 8 bases matching TRBD1. Material for sequencing was PBMCs. The CDR3 DNA sequence: TGCGCCAGCAGCCTCCGACAGGGGAATGAAAAACTGTTTTTT. Translating gives CASSLRQGNEKLFF. Looking up the rest from reference TRBV5-1 and TRBJ1-4 gives the full variable domain: KAGVTQTPRYLIKTRGQQVTLSCSPISGHRSVSWYQQTPGQGLQFLFEYFSETQRNKGNFPGRFSGRQFSNSRSEMNVSTLELGDSALYLCASSLRQGNEKLFFGSGTQLSVL.